Listed here are 3 T cell receptor beta chains from one sample, sequenced in a study of prognosis after radiotherapy for stage I lung cancer. The study amplified the TCR beta CDR3 region from genomic DNA. This amplification was carried out by two rounds of multiplex PCR. Primers specific to each TRBV and TRBJ gene were used in first-round PCR. TCRdb reprocessed the multiplex PCR reads via MiXCR and lists one record per CDR3 protein. The sample shows almost 40,000 distinct CDR3 sequences, less than 25% of them seen only once. The sample was PBMCs, taken before or after stereotactic body radiation therapy (not recorded which). The receptor source for this set is a donor aged 50 or older with non-small cell lung cancer.

Notes on this clonotype: A read error is possible here, since a much larger clone lies one base away. This chain joins TRBV18 and TRBJ2-2, with 7 bases identical to TRBD2. Germline lookup yields CDR1 KGHSH and CDR2 LQKENI. This CDR3 contains 17 residues. This chain's CDR3 is CAGSPPEAGMYTGELFF. The CDR3 DNA reads as TGTGCCGGCTCACCACCGGAAGCGGGGATGTACACCGGGGAGCTGTTTTTT.

This clonotype appeared many times. This rearrangement joins TRBV20-1 to TRBJ1-2; D gene ambiguous. Germline V gene sequence: CDR1 DFQATT, CDR2 SNEGSKA (reference sequence). Trimming cost V 0 bases and J 0 bases, with 14 bases left between them. This CDR3 is built from 16 residues. The CDR3 coding sequence is TGCAGTGCTAGAGATATCGGACGGAGTTCTAACTATGGCTACACCTTC. Amino acids: CSARDIGRSSNYGYTF.

There are many counts of this clonotype. This chain links TRBV20-1 with TRBJ2-1; 9 bases fit TRBD1. The CDR3 contains 15 residues. Losses at the gene ends were 5 bases for V and 4 bases for J; bases not matched to a gene: 9. Per the germline V gene, CDR1 is DFQATT and CDR2 is SNEGSKA (reference sequence). CDR3 DNA sequence: TGCAGTGCTCCCAGGGGGGACAGGGTTTACAATGAGCAGTTCTTC. The encoded protein is CSAPRGDRVYNEQFF.